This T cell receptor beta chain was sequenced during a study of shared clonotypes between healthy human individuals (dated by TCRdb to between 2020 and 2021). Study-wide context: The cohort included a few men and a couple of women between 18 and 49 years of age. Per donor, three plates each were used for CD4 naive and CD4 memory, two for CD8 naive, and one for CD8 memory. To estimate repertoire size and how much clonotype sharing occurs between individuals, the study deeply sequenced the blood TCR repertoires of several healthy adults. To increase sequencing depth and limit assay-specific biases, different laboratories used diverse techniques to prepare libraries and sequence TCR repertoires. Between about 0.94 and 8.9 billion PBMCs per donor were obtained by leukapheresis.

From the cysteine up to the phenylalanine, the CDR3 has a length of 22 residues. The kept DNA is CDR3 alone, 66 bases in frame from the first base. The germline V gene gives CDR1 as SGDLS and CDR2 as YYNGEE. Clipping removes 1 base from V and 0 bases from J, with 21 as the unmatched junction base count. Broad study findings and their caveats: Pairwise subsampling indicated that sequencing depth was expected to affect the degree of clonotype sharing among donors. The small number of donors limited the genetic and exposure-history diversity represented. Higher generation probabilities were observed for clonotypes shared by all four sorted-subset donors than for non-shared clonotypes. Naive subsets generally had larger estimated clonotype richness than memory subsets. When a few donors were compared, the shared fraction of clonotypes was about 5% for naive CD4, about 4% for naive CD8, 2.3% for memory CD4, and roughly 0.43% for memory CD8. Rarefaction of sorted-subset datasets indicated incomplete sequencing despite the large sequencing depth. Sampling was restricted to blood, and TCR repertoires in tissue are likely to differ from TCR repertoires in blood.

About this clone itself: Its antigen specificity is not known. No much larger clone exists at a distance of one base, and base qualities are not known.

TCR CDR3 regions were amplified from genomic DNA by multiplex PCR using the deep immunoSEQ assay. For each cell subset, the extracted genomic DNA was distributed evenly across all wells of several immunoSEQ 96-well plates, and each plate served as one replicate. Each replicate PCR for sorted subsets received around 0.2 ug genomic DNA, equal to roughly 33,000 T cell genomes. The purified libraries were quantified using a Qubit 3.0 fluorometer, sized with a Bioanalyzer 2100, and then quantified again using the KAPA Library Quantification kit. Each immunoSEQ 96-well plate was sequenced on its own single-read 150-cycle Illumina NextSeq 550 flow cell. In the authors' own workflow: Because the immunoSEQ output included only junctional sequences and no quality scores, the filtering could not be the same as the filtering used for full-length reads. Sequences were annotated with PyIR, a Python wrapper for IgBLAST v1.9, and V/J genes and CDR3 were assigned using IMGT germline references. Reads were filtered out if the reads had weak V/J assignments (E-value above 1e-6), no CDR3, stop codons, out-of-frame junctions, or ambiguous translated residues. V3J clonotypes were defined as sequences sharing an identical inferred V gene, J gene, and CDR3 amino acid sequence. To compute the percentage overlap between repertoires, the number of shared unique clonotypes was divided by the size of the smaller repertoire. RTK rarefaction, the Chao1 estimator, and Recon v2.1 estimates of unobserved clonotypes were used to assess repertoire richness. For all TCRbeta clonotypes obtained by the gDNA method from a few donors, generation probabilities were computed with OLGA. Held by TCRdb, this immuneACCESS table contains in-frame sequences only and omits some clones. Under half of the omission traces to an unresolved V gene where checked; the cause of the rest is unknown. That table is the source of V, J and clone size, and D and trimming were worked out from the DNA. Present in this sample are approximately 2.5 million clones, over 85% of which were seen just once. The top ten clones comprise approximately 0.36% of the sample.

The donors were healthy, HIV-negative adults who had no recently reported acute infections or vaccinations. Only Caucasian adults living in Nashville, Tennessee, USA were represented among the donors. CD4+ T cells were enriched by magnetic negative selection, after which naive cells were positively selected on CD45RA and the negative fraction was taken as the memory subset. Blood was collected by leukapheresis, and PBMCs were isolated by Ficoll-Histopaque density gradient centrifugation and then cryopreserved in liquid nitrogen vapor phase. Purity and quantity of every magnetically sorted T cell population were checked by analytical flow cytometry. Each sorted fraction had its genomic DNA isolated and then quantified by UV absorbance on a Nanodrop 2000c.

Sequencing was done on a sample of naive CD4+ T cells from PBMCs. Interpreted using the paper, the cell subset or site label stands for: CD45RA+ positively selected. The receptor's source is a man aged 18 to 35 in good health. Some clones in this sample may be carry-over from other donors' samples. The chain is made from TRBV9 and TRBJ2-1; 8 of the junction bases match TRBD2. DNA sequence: TGTGCCAGCAGCGTAAGTCTTTTGGCGCCAGGCGGGAGGCCGAGCTCCTACAATGAGCAGTTCTTC. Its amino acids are CASSVSLLAPGGRPSSYNEQFF. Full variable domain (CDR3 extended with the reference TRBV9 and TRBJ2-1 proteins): DSGVTQTPKHLITATGQRVTLRCSPRSGDLSVYWYQQSLDQGLQFLIQYYNGEERAKGNILERFSAQQFPDLHSELNLSSLELGDSALYFCASSVSLLAPGGRPSSYNEQFFGPGTRLTVL.